This paragraph covers one TCR beta chain sequence. The antigen remains unidentified. These data are taken from a study of T cell repertoires and HLA-DP antigens. Study results and caveats: Clones undetected before culture averaged approximately 35% against one allele and 45% to 60% against the other.

Primers targeted 54 TRBV and 13 TRBJ segments. Only in-frame clones appear in the TCRdb table, and some are missing; sequencing was by immunoSEQ multiplex PCR. The sample records around 100,000 clones, about 91% being singletons. This CDR3 region has 15 residues. V lost 6 bases and J lost 5, with 18 bases in between. Germline loops: CDR1 MNHNY, CDR2 SVGAGI (reference sequence). The sequence derives from a woman aged 18-29 years in good health and CMV-seronegative. Source material: CD4+ T cells from PBMCs. The chain combines TRBV6-6 with TRBJ2-3, with D possibly TRBD2 on 6 matching bases. The CDR3 is CASSRPEGQVDTQYF. CDR3 DNA: TGTGCCAGCAGCCGCCCGGAGGGGCAGGTAGATACGCAGTATTTT.